This T cell receptor (beta chain) is drawn from a study of shared clonotypes between healthy human individuals (dated by TCRdb to the early 2020s). For context, the study as a whole: Three men and two women, aged 18 to 49 years, made up the cohort. For each donor, CD4 naive and CD4 memory were each given three plates, CD8 naive was given two plates, and CD8 memory was given one plate. Blood TCR repertoires of a handful of healthy adults were deeply sequenced to estimate repertoire size and the extent of clonotype sharing between individuals. To increase sequencing depth and limit assay-specific biases, different laboratories used diverse techniques to prepare libraries and sequence TCR repertoires. Between about 0.85 and 9.5 billion PBMCs per donor were obtained by leukapheresis.

Using the deep immunoSEQ assay, TCR CDR3 regions were amplified from genomic DNA by multiplex PCR. Genomic DNA extracted from each cell subset was distributed evenly over all wells of several immunoSEQ 96-well plates, and each plate served as one replicate. For sorted subsets, each replicate PCR was loaded with about 200 ng genomic DNA, equivalent to about 30,000 T cell genomes. Purified libraries were quantified with a Qubit 3.0 fluorometer, sized on a Bioanalyzer 2100, and re-quantified with the KAPA Library Quantification kit. A separate single-read 150-cycle Illumina NextSeq 550 flow cell was used to sequence each immunoSEQ 96-well plate. In the original analysis: Because the immunoSEQ output included only junctional sequences and no quality scores, the filtering could not be the same as the filtering used for full-length reads. Sequences were annotated with PyIR, a Python wrapper for IgBLAST v1.9, and V/J genes and CDR3 were assigned using IMGT germline references. Any read was removed if the V/J assignment was weak (E-value above 1e-6), the CDR3 was missing, or the read contained stop codons, out-of-frame junctions, or ambiguous translated residues. V3J clonotypes were defined as sequences sharing an identical inferred V gene, J gene, and CDR3 amino acid sequence. Percentage overlap between repertoires was calculated by dividing the number of shared unique clonotypes by the size of the smaller repertoire. Repertoire richness was assessed with RTK rarefaction, the Chao1 estimator, and Recon v2.1 estimates of unobserved clonotypes. OLGA was used to compute generation probabilities for all TCRbeta clonotypes that the gDNA method yielded from several donors. TCRdb provides this immuneACCESS table in a form limited to in-frame rearrangements. Some clones are lacking; in checked studies, under half of them reflect an unresolved V gene, and why the rest are absent is not known. From that table come the V and J calls and clone size; the DNA was used to work out D and trimming. The sample table lists about 2.1 million clones, around 95% of them with a count of one. The ten largest clones take up approximately 1.6% of the sample.

CD8 naive samples were obtained by positive selection for CCR7 among CD45RO-negative cells, yielding a CD45RA+CCR7+ population from which TemRA cells were excluded. Donors were healthy HIV-negative adults with no recently reported acute infections or vaccinations. Every donor was a Caucasian adult residing in Nashville, Tennessee, USA. After blood collection by leukapheresis, PBMCs were isolated using Ficoll-Histopaque density gradient centrifugation and then cryopreserved in the vapor phase of liquid nitrogen. Analytical flow cytometry was used to check the purity and quantity of every magnetically sorted T cell population. Each sorted fraction had its genomic DNA isolated and then quantified by UV absorbance on a Nanodrop 2000c. V loses 2 bases of germline sequence and J loses 3 bases, and the interval between the two ends is 11 bases. Reading from cysteine to phenylalanine, the CDR3 counts 14 amino acids. Of the read, only the CDR3 DNA is kept; its 42 bases are in frame from base 1. The germline V gene (reference sequence) specifies SGHAT as CDR1 and FQDESV as CDR2.

Results the study describes overall, beyond this receptor: Pairwise subsampling indicated that sequencing depth was expected to affect the degree of clonotype sharing among donors. Because the study included a small number of donors, the genetic and exposure-history diversity represented was limited. Sharing across several donors was observed for approximately 4.6% of naive CD4, over 3% of naive CD8, about 2.3% of memory CD4, and less than 0.45% of memory CD8 clonotypes. Larger estimated clonotype richness was generally found for naive subsets than for memory subsets. Sampling was restricted to blood, and TCR repertoires in tissues likely differ from the TCR repertoires found in blood. Compared with non-shared clonotypes, the clonotypes found in all four sorted-subset donors had higher generation probabilities. Even with the large sequencing depth, rarefaction of the sorted-subset datasets indicated that sequencing was incomplete.

Concerning this clone: This clone's antigen is unknown. Per-base quality was not reported, and no clone a single base away is much larger than it.

Recombination connected TRBV11-1 to TRBJ2-7; the D region possibly corresponds to TRBD2 (6 bases align). This TCR came from a man aged 18 to 30 in good health. Some clones in this sample may be carry-over from other donors' samples. Source material: naive CD8+ T cells from PBMCs. Sample cell subset or site, as interpreted from the label and publication: CD45RA+CCR7+. In nucleotide form, the sequence is TGTGCCAGCAGCTTATACGGGGGTAACTACGAGCAGTACTTC. Its translation reads: CASSLYGGNYEQYF.